This T cell receptor beta chain emerged from a study of cytomegalovirus exposure and HLA in healthy donors (dated by TCRdb to the late 2010s). As for the study more broadly: In an earlier analysis of 550 to 750 of the donors, about 270 Gb of sequence data and 100 million or so unique TCR beta sequences from about 190 million T cells were reported. Approximately 300 gigabases of sequencing data and approximately 92 million unique TCR sequences made up an early release that covered about 640 HLA-typed donors. Of the roughly 400 genotyped donors, over 65% fell in the genetic ancestry cluster associated with self-reported Caucasian donors. The study aimed to test whether cataloging public T cell receptors could reveal signatures of past pathogen exposure. The T cell repertoires of 700 or so subjects were profiled by immunosequencing and related to cytomegalovirus serostatus. Along with the roughly 700-subject first cohort, a separate validation cohort of approximately 110 different subjects was used. The study combined high-throughput TCR immunosequencing, statistical association of individual TCRs with disease status, and machine learning to predict cytomegalovirus infection status. A later analysis re-analyzed previously published TCR beta repertoires from approximately 700 donors and added high-resolution HLA genotyping to study TCR occurrence patterns. Rather than drawing on any new phenotypic data, the later analysis identified candidate immune exposures from TCR beta sequences and the way those sequences occurred across donors. An earlier analysis of around 640 of the donors used high-throughput TCR beta sequencing to judge whether each TCR beta V gene segment behaved as functional or pseudogenic. Donor age, sex, ethnicity and CMV serostatus were collected together with the repertoire data. In a later genetic analysis, genome-wide SNP genotypes for about three fifths of the roughly 670 donors were used, and that subset was treated as a discovery cohort. All discovery cohort repertoires had been generated using a single sequencing platform. Class I and class II HLA loci were covered by the typing at four-digit resolution. The number of typed donors differed by locus: roughly 629-640 for A, B, C, DRB1 and DQB1; 500 to 550 for DQA1; around 580 for DPA1; and 450 to 480 for DPB1. Because of strong linkage in the cohort, four or five DR-DQ haplotypes were treated as single units for association and clustering. On average, roughly 200,000 unique TCR beta nucleotide sequences were sequenced per donor among several hundred genotyped donors of the cohort, with roughly 18% of those sequences being non-productive.

The cohort comprised more than 550 healthy bone marrow donors. Cohort members were all nominally healthy when sampled, although unrecorded immune exposures were likely present. The donor tested CMV seronegative, placing the donor among the 350 or so seronegative members of the cohort. Each donor provided a peripheral blood sample, and peripheral blood mononuclear cells were used for TCR beta sequencing. The Qiagen DNeasy Blood Extraction Kit was used to extract genomic DNA from the blood cell samples. Worth noting for this clone: There is no known antigen for this receptor. The record has no base qualities; no much larger clone is one base away.

Libraries were constructed by the immunoSEQ multiplex PCR assay. A mixture of 60 forward primers for TCR Vbeta segments and 13 reverse primers for TCR Jbeta segments was used in the multiplex PCR. The CDR3 region of rearranged TCR beta genes was amplified from genomic DNA by a multiplex PCR assay. The Illumina HiSeq System was used to sequence the amplified TCR beta libraries as 87-base-pair reads. The paper's data handling went like this. Across the 670 or so repertoires, a later analysis counted some 80 million unique TCR beta chains, 9.5 million to 12 million of which were shared by at least two donors. Raw reads were error-corrected and collapsed into unique sequences by a nearest-neighbor algorithm in which closely related sequences were merged to remove PCR and sequencing errors. V, D and J gene segments were assigned by aligning CDR3 sequences to IMGT reference sequences. For a sequence to be retained, a match of at least six nucleotides was required to both a V gene segment and a J gene segment. A rearrangement counted as productive if the CDR3 had no stop codons and remained in frame with V and J, and every other rearrangement counted as non-productive. Following IMGT convention, CDR3 was defined as the stretch from the second conserved V-encoded cysteine up to the conserved J-encoded phenylalanine. The earlier analysis of about 590 of the donors excluded sequences that lacked an unambiguous match to a single V gene segment. In an earlier analysis of roughly 500 of the donors, V segments were called functional above 56.7% productive rearrangements and were called segregating when the between-donor standard deviation exceeded 5%. A statistical classification framework was developed to diagnose cytomegalovirus status using the catalog of TCR beta chain sequences. In a later analysis, TCR nucleotide sequences were compared against IMGT/GENE-DB human TR gene sequences so that V and J genes could be assigned. The TCRdist pipeline was used in a later analysis to assign CDR3 sequences and most-parsimonious VDJ recombination scenarios. In a later analysis, each TCR beta chain was defined by its CDR3 amino acid sequence together with its V-gene family, and reads without a unique V-gene family were excluded. As a way to deal with suspected cross-contamination and a sequencing artifact, a later analysis dropped 450 to 700 nucleotide sequences that were highly shared and had low generation probability. In a later analysis, a clonal expansion index was calculated for each public chain from normalized within-repertoire ranks of inferred template counts. In a later analysis, generation probabilities were computed using a VDJ recombination model fitted to out-of-frame rearrangements, and the results were checked against IGoR. Hypergeometric tests were used in a later analysis to score TCR-TCR, TCR-HLA and TCR-CMV co-occurrence, with a repertoire-size bias correction applied to the TCR pairs. To estimate false discovery rates, a later analysis permuted the HLA or CMV assignments 20 times. In a later analysis, co-occurring TCRs were grouped with DBSCAN, and TCRdist sequence similarity was added when clustering was performed within HLA-allele-positive subsets. Repertoires with fewer than 30,000 or more than 120,000 public chains were left out of co-occurrence clustering, as were roughly five repertoires with anomalous nucleotide sharing. TCRdb re-hosts the immuneACCESS table, in-frame sequences only. Its copies lack some clones; in the studies checked, an unresolved V gene accounts for under half of them, and the cause for the rest is not known. Clonal size and the V and J genes are those of that table, whereas D and trimming came from the DNA. The sample profile shows roughly 120,000 clones; about 80% of them were found once. 2% to 2.5% of the sample is held by the ten biggest clonotypes.

Counted from cysteine to phenylalanine, this CDR3 has 17 amino acids. Here the CDR3 DNA is all that survives: 51 bases in frame from base 1. Taken from the germline V gene, the CDR1 and CDR2 loops are MGHDK and SYGVNS. V was cut back by 3 bases and J by 2 bases, leaving a gap of 16 bases between them. Overall results and qualifications from the work: The classifier was reported to diagnose cytomegalovirus status with high specificity and sensitivity in both the original cohort and the validation cohort. In a later analysis, the rate of TCR association differed among HLA loci, with DRB1 alleles having the most associated TCRs and HLA-C alleles having the fewest. Compared with the approximately 670-donor mean, donors in an Asian-associated ancestry cluster had fewer N-insertions in productive TCRs, according to a later genetic analysis. In vitro tests confirmed that three of the cytomegalovirus-associated TCR beta chains recognize cytomegalovirus antigens. The sequencing pipeline was judged likely to have produced a cluster of highly shared sequence variants as a technical artifact. Sequencing depth was assumed to be roughly uniform across donors in the presence/absence analyses, though that assumption may not hold. A further reported finding was that TCR beta sequences accurately predicted the HLA-A and HLA-B alleles for most subjects in the first cohort. In a later analysis, around 17,000 TCR beta sequences were associated with specific HLA alleles at a false discovery rate of 0.05. In an earlier analysis of 587 of the donors, most TCR beta V segments were observed in productive rearrangements about 87% or about 30% of the time, broadly matching IMGT annotations. A later analysis found that HLA-associated TCR beta chains were more clonally expanded and had lower generation probabilities than equally common non-associated chains. Several of the top co-occurrence clusters appeared to be linked to parvovirus B19, influenza, CMV and Epstein-Barr virus, according to a later analysis. When HLA alleles, especially DR and DQ, strongly co-occurred, TCR associations were difficult to assign to individual alleles. Most TCR sequences were observed very rarely across donors, whereas some public TCRs were present in many individuals. Correlated functional status among segregating V segments might reflect linkage disequilibrium, but an unknown experimental factor could not be ruled out. HLA typing was unavailable for some donors at each locus, so association tests used only the typed subset. The authors suggested that the approach could potentially be generalized to other disease states and immunological phenotypes. A total of roughly 160 TCR beta chains were listed by the study as associated with cytomegalovirus. The 87-base-pair reads could not distinguish some IMGT-functional V segments, including TRBV6-2 and TRBV6-3, so those segments were excluded. An association between a missense DCLRE1C variant and V-gene and J-gene trimming of TCR beta chains was found in a later genetic analysis and replicated in an independent cohort. Because counts were too low, roughly 17 rarely observed V segments, including chromosome 9 orphons, were left out of the earlier analysis of 587 of the donors. A later analysis found that most CMV-associated TCR beta chains appeared HLA-restricted, with HLA associations seemingly driven largely by CMV exposure. The cohort was sequenced for TCR beta chains only, and without alpha or paired-chain data the features that could be detected were limited. For the cohort, immune exposure information was limited to CMV serostatus.

This clonotype was obtained from a man aged 18 to 29 in good health and CMV-seronegative. The sequence links TRBV25-1 to TRBJ1-4; too little of a D gene remains to name it. The sample consisted of PBMCs. The CDR3 protein sequence reads: CASSEDRGGWTNEKLFF. The nucleotide sequence is given as TGTGCCAGCAGTGAGGATCGGGGAGGTTGGACTAATGAAAAACTGTTTTTT.